This is a list of T cell receptor beta chains from one sample in a study of cytomegalovirus exposure and HLA in healthy donors. Only in-frame clones appear in the TCRdb table, and some are missing; sequencing was by immunoSEQ multiplex PCR. The table has approximately 160,000 clones, 86% seen once. Specimen: PBMCs. The source is a woman aged 18-29 years in good health and CMV-seronegative. Both conserved end residues are part of each CDR3. The D gene is left open where the match is weak. Rows may omit the clone size; those that give it use once, few, many or a size class.

V	size	J	D	DNA	CDR3
TRBV5-1	once	TRBJ2-5	NA	TGCGCCAGCAGTGGAGAGTACCAAGAGACCCAGTACTTC	CASSGEYQETQYF
TRBV4-1	NA	TRBJ1-2	NA	TGCGCCAGCAGCCAAGATTTTATATCCAGGGCCCTGTATGGCTACACCTTC	CASSQDFISRALYGYTF
TRBV7-9	few	TRBJ1-2	NA	TGTGCCAGCAGCTTTGTCGGGAGTGGCTACACCTTC	CASSFVGSGYTF
TRBV2	NA	TRBJ2-3	NA	TGTGCCAGCAGTGAAACTAGAACTAGCACAGATACGCAGTATTTT	CASSETRTSTDTQYF
TRBV7-2	NA	TRBJ2-2	NA	TGTGCCAGCAGCTTACAGGGACAATACACCGGGGAGCTGTTTTTT	CASSLQGQYTGELFF
TRBV9	NA	TRBJ1-2	NA	TGTGCCAGCACCGGCGGGGGGACCGCTAACTATGGCTACACCTTC	CASTGGGTANYGYTF
TRBV12-5	NA	TRBJ2-3	NA	TGTGCTAGTGCCTCCCGCGGGGATACGCAGTATTTT	CASASRGDTQYF
TRBV10-1	NA	TRBJ2-3	TRBD1	TGCGCCAGCAGCGTGGGACAGACCCGCGCAGATACGCAGTATTTT	CASSVGQTRADTQYF
TRBV7-2	NA	TRBJ1-2	NA	TGTGCCACCAGAGCGGGGAATAACTATGGCTACACCTTC	CATRAGNNYGYTF
TRBV11-2	few	TRBJ2-7	TRBD2	TGTGCCAGCAGCTTAGCGGGAGGGCCGAGGGAGCAGTACTTC	CASSLAGGPREQYF
TRBV10-3	NA	TRBJ2-7	TRBD2	TGTGCCATCAGGGTCCTCGGGGGGGTATGGATCTACGAGCAGTACTTC	CAIRVLGGVWIYEQYF
TRBV27	once	TRBJ1-5	TRBD1	TGTGCCAGCAGTTTAACGACAGGGGCGACTCAGCCCCAGCATTTT	CASSLTTGATQPQHF
TRBV11-2	few	TRBJ1-2	NA	TGTGCCAGCAGCTCCTACAGGGATGGCTACACCTTC	CASSSYRDGYTF
TRBV29-1	NA	TRBJ2-7	TRBD1	TGCAGCGTTGGGGCCCAACAGGGGGTCCACGAGCAGTACTTC	CSVGAQQGVHEQYF
TRBV7-2	NA	TRBJ2-7	TRBD2	TGTGCCAGCAGCCTAGGGCGACTAGCGGGATACTACGAGCAGTACTTC	CASSLGRLAGYYEQYF
TRBV19	NA	TRBJ2-5	NA	TGTGCCAGTAGTATCATAGGGGGAGAGACCCAGTACTTC	CASSIIGGETQYF
TRBV6-5	NA	TRBJ1-1	TRBD1	TGTGCCAGCAGTTTGTACAGGGGCGTCGGGACTGAAGCTTTCTTT	CASSLYRGVGTEAFF
TRBV4-1	NA	TRBJ2-7	TRBD2	TGCGCCAGCAGCCAAGAGCGGGAGGTCTCCTACGAGCAGTACTTC	CASSQEREVSYEQYF
TRBV29-1	NA	TRBJ1-1	NA	TGCAGCGTTTTGGCTCCTGAAGCTTTCTTT	CSVLAPEAFF